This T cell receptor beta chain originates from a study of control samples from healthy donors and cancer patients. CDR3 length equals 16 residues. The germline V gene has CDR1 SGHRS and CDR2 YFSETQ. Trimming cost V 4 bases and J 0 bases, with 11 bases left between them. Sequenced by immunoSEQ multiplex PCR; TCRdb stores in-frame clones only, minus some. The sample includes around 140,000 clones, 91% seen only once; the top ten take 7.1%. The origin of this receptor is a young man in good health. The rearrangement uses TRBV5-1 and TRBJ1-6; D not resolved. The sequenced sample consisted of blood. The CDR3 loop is CASSPKASSYNSPLHF. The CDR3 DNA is TGCGCCAGCAGCCCGAAAGCGAGCTCCTATAATTCACCCCTCCACTTT.